The 25 T cell receptor beta chains below were found in one sample sequenced in a study of radiotherapy plus CTLA-4 blockade in lung cancer. Some clones are missing from TCRdb's copy, which holds only in-frame ones; the method was immunoSEQ multiplex PCR. The repertoire has 55,000 to 70,000 clones, 70% to 85% of them found once; the top ten carry approximately 16%. The sequencing used peripheral blood, collected from a patient treated with radiotherapy plus ipilimumab. Receptors originate from a human donor with non-small cell lung cancer who had a complete response to radiotherapy plus ipilimumab.

J is TRBJ2-7 and V is TRBV5-1; the match to TRBD1 covers 8 bases. The CDR3 consists of 15 residues. J lost 3 bases, V lost 2 bases, and 7 bases had no gene match. Germline CDR1 reads SGHRS; CDR2 reads YFSETQ. The CDR3 bases are TGCGCCAGCAGCTTAGAGTCAGGGGGCCTCTACGAGCAGTACGTC. Translating gives CASSLESGGLYEQYV.

With respect to this clone: At one boundary the junction diverges from the germline segment, which might be a read error. The rearrangement joins TRBV30 to TRBJ2-5, with 8 bases fitting TRBD2. The CDR3 consists of 14 residues. CDR1 is GTSNPN, CDR2 SVGIG, per germline (reference sequence). For the CDR3, the DNA is TGTGCTTGGACGGGCGGGGGGTCCCAAGAGACCCAGTACTTC. It codes for CAWTGGGSQETQYF.

The chain links TRBV6-6 to TRBJ1-1; possible D gene TRBD1, 5 bases. Between the trimmed V and J ends, which lost 6 bases and 5 bases, there was a span of 19 bases. The CDR3 extends over 15 amino acids. Germline loops: CDR1 MNHNY, CDR2 SVGAGI (reference sequence). CDR3 region: CASRQLTGAATEAFF. DNA of the CDR3: TGTGCCAGCAGGCAACTCACAGGTGCCGCAACTGAAGCTTTCTTT.

The chain couples TRBV7-2 to TRBJ2-5, with TRBD1 as a possible D gene (5 bases). The CDR3 contains 14 residues. Germline values: CDR1 SGHTA, CDR2 FQGNSA. V lost 0 bases, J lost 4 bases, and 9 bases lay in between. In DNA form, the CDR3 reads TGTGCCAGCAGCTTAGCCCTCGACAGAGAGACCCAGTACTTC. Protein sequence: CASSLALDRETQYF.

The chain employs TRBV19 and TRBJ1-3; 9 bases are a match to TRBD1. Trimming cost V 5 bases and J 0 bases; bases outside gene matches: 23. The germline V gene encodes CDR1 LNHDA and CDR2 SQIVND (reference sequence). This CDR3 is built from 22 residues. The CDR3 sequence is CASSGAPQGQGLFRTSGNTIYF. The CDR3 nucleotides read TGTGCCAGTAGTGGCGCCCCACAGGGACAGGGACTTTTTCGAACCTCTGGAAACACCATATATTTT.

The V and J genes are TRBV4-1 and TRBJ2-1; 15 positions agree with TRBD2. This CDR3 region has 16 residues. CDR1 MGHRA and CDR2 YSYEKL come from the germline V gene. Germline trimming cut 5 bases from V and 9 bases from J; bases unmatched to any gene: 8. The CDR3 loop reads CASSLGLAGGKGEQFF. In DNA form, the CDR3 reads TGCGCCAGCAGCTTGGGACTAGCGGGGGGAAAGGGTGAGCAGTTCTTC.

The J gene is TRBJ1-1, the V gene TRBV27, with 9 bases matching TRBD1. This CDR3 spans 15 amino acids. The V segment lost 8 bases and the J segment 4 bases; nucleotides outside the gene matches: 11. The germline CDR1 and CDR2 sequences are MNHEY and SMNVEV (reference sequence). The CDR3 is CASQRAGTGTTEAFF. CDR3 nucleotides: TGTGCCAGCCAAAGAGCCGGGACAGGGACCACTGAAGCTTTCTTT.

The chain has TRBV7-2 and TRBJ2-2, with 7 positions matching TRBD1. The CDR3 contains 19 residues. V dropped 6 bases and J dropped 5; count of bases not matched to a gene: 21. Germline V gene data show CDR1 as SGHTA and CDR2 as FQGNSA. Written as DNA, the CDR3 is TGTGCCAGCAGTCCTAGGACAGGTGGAGGTCTCCGTCGAACCGGGGAGCTGTTTTTT. Residues: CASSPRTGGGLRRTGELFF.

This clone is termed medium-sized. The genes are TRBV5-4 and TRBJ2-5; TRBD1 agrees at 7 bases. Unmatched junction bases numbered 6, after V lost 2 bases and J lost 5 bases. Germline V gene lookup returns CDR1 SGHNT and CDR2 YYREEE (reference sequence). The CDR3 is made up of 14 amino acids. The CDR3 bases are TGTGCCAGCAGCTTACAGGGGAGTGGGGAGACCCAGTACTTC. This translates into CASSLQGSGETQYF.

V usage is TRBV5-1 and J usage is TRBJ2-5; 8 bases map to TRBD2. V lost 4 bases to trimming and J lost 5 bases; unmatched junction nucleotides: 10. The CDR3 has 15 amino acids. In germline, CDR1 is SGHRS, CDR2 YFSETQ. CDR3 in DNA: TGCGCCAGCAGCCCCACGGGCGGGGGGTTTGAGACCCAGTACTTC. This translates into CASSPTGGGFETQYF.

The V call is TRBV25-1, the J call TRBJ1-2; 7 bases align to TRBD1. Germline CDR1 reads MGHDK; CDR2 reads SYGVNS. V lost 4 bases to trimming and J lost 4 bases; unmatched junction nucleotides: 9. The CDR3 contains 15 residues. CDR3 amino acids: CASSGQGRGPYGYTF. CDR3 DNA: TGTGCCAGCAGTGGACAGGGCCGTGGCCCCTATGGCTACACCTTC.

V gene TRBV6-1 combines with J gene TRBJ2-7; 9 positions match TRBD1. The V and J ends lost 4 bases and 4 bases, in that order; junction bases with no gene match: 14. The CDR3 is 17 residues long. The germline V gene encodes CDR1 MNHNS and CDR2 SASEGT. The CDR3 region has the DNA TGTGCCAGCAGTGTTTTAAGCGCCGGGACAGGGAAGTACGAGCAGTACTTC. It codes for CASSVLSAGTGKYEQYF.

The V call is TRBV11-3, the J call TRBJ1-4, with D maybe TRBD1 (5 bases). This CDR3 is built from 15 residues. Germline lookup yields CDR1 SGHNT and CDR2 YENEEA. Trimming stripped 5 bases from V and 7 bases from J, with 17 bases between. In DNA form, the CDR3 reads TGTGCCAGCAGCCGTAGGGGTGGGGCGGCTGAAAAACTGTTTTTT. Protein sequence: CASSRRGGAAEKLFF.

The V call is TRBV7-2, the J call TRBJ1-2; D unresolved. The CDR3 has 16 residues. V dropped 0 bases and J dropped 0 bases, with 11 bases sitting between them. The germline V gene has CDR1 SGHTA and CDR2 FQGNSA. The CDR3 is CASSLAGRISNYGYTF. The CDR3 region has the DNA TGTGCCAGCAGCTTAGCGGGCAGAATATCTAACTATGGCTACACCTTC.

The V gene is TRBV9, the J gene TRBJ1-1; D is perhaps TRBD1 (6 bases). The CDR3 runs to 15 residues. The V gene lost 4 bases and the J gene lost 2 bases, with 15 bases spanning the gap. Germline CDR1 SGDLS, CDR2 YYNGEE. The CDR3 loop reads CASSSKGQLNTEAFF. The DNA of the CDR3 is TGTGCCAGCAGCTCAAAAGGACAGCTAAACACTGAAGCTTTCTTT.

This rearrangement joins TRBV5-1 to TRBJ2-3; the match to TRBD2 covers 13 bases. Germline assignment: CDR1 SGHRS and CDR2 YFSETQ. J gave up 5 bases and V 4 bases, and 7 bases lay outside the gene matches. The CDR3 is 16 residues long. The CDR3 spells CASSLTSGRSRDTQYF. CDR3 bases: TGCGCCAGCAGCCTGACTAGCGGGAGGAGTAGAGATACGCAGTATTTT.

In its sample, this clone was seen once. The CDR3 nucleotides are TGTGCCAGTAGGGACATGGGAAATCAGCCCCAGCATTTT. It translates to CASRDMGNQPQHF. This chain connects TRBV19 to TRBJ1-5, with D perhaps TRBD1 (5 bases). Deletions cut 6 bases from V and 4 bases from J, with 10 bases between. The length of the CDR3 is 13 residues. In germline, CDR1 is LNHDA, CDR2 SQIVND (reference sequence).

V usage is TRBV6-5 and J usage is TRBJ1-6; D gene uncertain. This CDR3 region has 12 residues. The V and J ends lost 5 bases and 3 bases respectively, with 2 bases between them. Germline CDR1 reads MNHEY; CDR2 reads SVGAGI. For the CDR3, the DNA is TGTGCCAGCAGTCTCTATAATTCACCCCTCCACTTT. Residues: CASSLYNSPLHF.

The J gene is TRBJ2-4, the V gene TRBV27, with D possibly TRBD1 on 6 matching bases. The V gene lost 6 bases and the J gene lost 4 bases, with 7 bases spanning the gap. Germline CDR1 is MNHEY and CDR2 is SMNVEV (reference sequence). This CDR3 region has 12 residues. The CDR3 loop is CASRTGKNIQYF. The CDR3 DNA follows: TGTGCCAGCAGAACAGGGAAAAACATTCAGTACTTC.

The V gene is TRBV5-4, the J gene TRBJ2-3, with a tentative D call TRBD1 (6 bases). Germline lookup yields CDR1 SGHNT and CDR2 YYREEE (reference sequence). V shed 3 bases and J shed 3 bases, with 14 bases lying between them. CDR3 length equals 15 residues. The CDR3 loop is CASSSALRGTDTQYF. CDR3 sequence (DNA): TGTGCCAGCAGCTCGGCTTTGAGGGGGACAGATACGCAGTATTTT.

The chain employs TRBV29-1 and TRBJ2-6, with 11 bases aligning to TRBD1. V lost 4 bases, J lost 2 bases, and 7 bases stayed unmatched. The germline V gene has CDR1 SQVTM and CDR2 ANQGSEA. This CDR3 spans 17 amino acids. The CDR3 is CSVGAGTGGTGANVLTF. CDR3 nucleotides: TGCAGCGTTGGCGCCGGGACAGGGGGAACTGGGGCCAACGTCCTGACTTTC.

V usage is TRBV30 and J usage is TRBJ2-7; weak D call: TRBD2 (7 bases). CDR3 length: 13 residues. V lost 1 base and J 3 bases, leaving 10 bases between the germline ends. Germline assignment: CDR1 GTSNPN and CDR2 SVGIG (reference sequence). CDR3 residues: CAWSGGGGYEQYF. In nucleotides, the CDR3 is TGTGCCTGGAGTGGGGGAGGGGGCTACGAGCAGTACTTC.

The chain carries TRBV4-1 and TRBJ1-1; 7 bases agree with TRBD1. Per the germline V gene, CDR1 is MGHRA and CDR2 is YSYEKL. This CDR3 is 18 amino acids long. The ends lost 3 bases at V and 3 bases at J; junction bases unmatched: 16. CDR3 amino acids: CASSHPSRQGKTYTEAFF. CDR3 sequence (DNA): TGCGCCAGCAGCCACCCGTCAAGACAGGGAAAGACGTACACTGAAGCTTTCTTT.

The V gene is TRBV7-9, the J gene TRBJ1-6; maybe TRBD1 (6 bases). This CDR3 has 14 residues. The V gene lost 5 bases and the J gene lost 8 bases, with 13 bases spanning the gap. Germline-derived CDR1 and CDR2 are SEHNR and FQNEAQ (reference sequence). The CDR3 loop reads CASSKTGDHSPLHF. CDR3 sequence (DNA): TGTGCCAGCAGCAAGACAGGAGATCATTCACCCCTCCACTTT. Full variable domain (rest looked up from reference TRBV7-9 and TRBJ1-6): DTGVSQNPRHKITKRGQNVTFRCDPISEHNRLYWYRQTLGQGPEFLTYFQNEAQLEKSRLLSDRFSAERPKGSFSTLEIQRTEQGDSAMYLCASSKTGDHSPLHFGNGTRLTVT.

The chain recombines TRBV2 with TRBJ2-7; 8 bases align to TRBD1. The germline gives CDR1 SNHLY, CDR2 FYNNEI. The CDR3 extends over 15 amino acids. V trimming: 2 bases; J trimming: 4 bases; junction bases outside the gene matches: 7. CDR3 residues: CASSETPGGVYEQYF. The CDR3 coding sequence is TGTGCCAGCAGTGAAACCCCAGGGGGCGTGTACGAGCAGTACTTC.